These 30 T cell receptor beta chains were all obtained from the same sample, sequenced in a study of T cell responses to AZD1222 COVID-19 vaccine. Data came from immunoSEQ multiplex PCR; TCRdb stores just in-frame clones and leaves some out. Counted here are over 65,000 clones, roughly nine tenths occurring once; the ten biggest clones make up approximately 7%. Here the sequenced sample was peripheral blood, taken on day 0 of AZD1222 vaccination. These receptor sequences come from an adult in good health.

The CDR3 DNA reads as TGTGCCAGCTCACTCGGACAGGGGCTGAATCAGCCCCAGCATTTT. It translates to CASSLGQGLNQPQHF. V and J are TRBV18 and TRBJ1-5, with 9 nucleotides matching TRBD1. CDR1 KGHSH and CDR2 LQKENI come from the germline V gene. The CDR3 is made up of 15 amino acids. J was trimmed by 4 bases and V by 4 bases; bases with no gene match: 5.

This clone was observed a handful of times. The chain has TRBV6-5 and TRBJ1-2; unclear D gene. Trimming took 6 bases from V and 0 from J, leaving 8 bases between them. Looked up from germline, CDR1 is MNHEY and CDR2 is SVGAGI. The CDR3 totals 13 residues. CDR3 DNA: TGTGCCAGCAGACGGGGAGCTAACTATGGCTACACCTTC. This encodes CASRRGANYGYTF.

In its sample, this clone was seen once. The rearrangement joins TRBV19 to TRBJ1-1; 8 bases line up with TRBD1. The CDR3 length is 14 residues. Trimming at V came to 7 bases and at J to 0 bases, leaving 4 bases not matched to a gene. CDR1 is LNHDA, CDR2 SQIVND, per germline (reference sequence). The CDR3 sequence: CASTVGQVNTEAFF. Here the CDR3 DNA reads TGTGCCAGTACCGTGGGACAGGTGAACACTGAAGCTTTCTTT.

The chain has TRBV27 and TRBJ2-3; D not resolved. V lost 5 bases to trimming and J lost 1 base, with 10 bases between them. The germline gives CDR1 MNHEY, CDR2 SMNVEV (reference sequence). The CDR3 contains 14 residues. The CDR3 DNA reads TGTGCCAGCAGTGACACGGCTGGCACAGATACGCAGTATTTT. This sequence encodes CASSDTAGTDTQYF.

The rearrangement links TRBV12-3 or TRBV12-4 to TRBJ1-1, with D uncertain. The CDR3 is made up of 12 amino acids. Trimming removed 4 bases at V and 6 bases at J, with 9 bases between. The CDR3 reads CASSWQTSEAFF. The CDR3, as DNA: TGTGCCAGCAGTTGGCAGACCTCTGAAGCTTTCTTT.

The DNA of the CDR3 is TGTGCCAGCAGCCGGGCCTCAAATGAAAAACTGTTTTTT. Translated: CASSRASNEKLFF. The rearrangement links TRBV11-2 to TRBJ1-4, with D hard to call. Trimming cost V 5 bases and J 5 bases, with 9 bases left between them. Per germline, CDR1 SGHAT and CDR2 FQNNGV. The CDR3 covers 13 residues.

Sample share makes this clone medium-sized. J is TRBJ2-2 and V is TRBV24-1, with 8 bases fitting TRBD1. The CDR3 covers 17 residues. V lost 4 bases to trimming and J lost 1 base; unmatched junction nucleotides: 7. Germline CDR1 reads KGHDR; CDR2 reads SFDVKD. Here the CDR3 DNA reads TGTGCCACCAGTGACCTCGACAGGGGTGGGAACACCGGGGAGCTGTTTTTT. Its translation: CATSDLDRGGNTGELFF.

The DNA for the CDR3 is TGTGCCAGTACAAGGATAGCGGGAGGGCCGGGCACCGGGGAGCTGTTTTTT. This gives the protein CASTRIAGGPGTGELFF. The chain couples TRBV19 to TRBJ2-2; 11 bases are a match to TRBD2. V dropped 7 bases and J dropped 4; count of bases not matched to a gene: 11. The V gene's germline CDR1 is LNHDA and CDR2 SQIVND (reference sequence). There are 17 residues in the CDR3.

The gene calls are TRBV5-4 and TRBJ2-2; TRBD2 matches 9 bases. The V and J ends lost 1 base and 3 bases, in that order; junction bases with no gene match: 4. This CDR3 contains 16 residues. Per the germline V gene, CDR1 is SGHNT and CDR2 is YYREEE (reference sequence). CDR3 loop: CASSLQRGEDTGELFF. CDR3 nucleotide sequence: TGTGCCAGCAGCTTGCAGCGGGGGGAGGACACCGGGGAGCTGTTTTTT.

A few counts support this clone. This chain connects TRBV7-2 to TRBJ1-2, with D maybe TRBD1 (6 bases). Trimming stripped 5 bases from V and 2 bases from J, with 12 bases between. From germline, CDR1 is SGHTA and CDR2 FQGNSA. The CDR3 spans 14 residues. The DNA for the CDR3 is TGTGCCAGCAGCGTACGCGGGACAAACTATGGCTACACCTTC. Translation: CASSVRGTNYGYTF.

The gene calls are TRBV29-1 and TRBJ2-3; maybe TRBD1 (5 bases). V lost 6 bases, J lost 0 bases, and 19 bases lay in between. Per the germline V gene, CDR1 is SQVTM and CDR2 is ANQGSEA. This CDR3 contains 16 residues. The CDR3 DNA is TGCAGCGTGGGGCCGAGACACAGCTCTAGCACAGATACGCAGTATTTT. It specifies CSVGPRHSSSTDTQYF.

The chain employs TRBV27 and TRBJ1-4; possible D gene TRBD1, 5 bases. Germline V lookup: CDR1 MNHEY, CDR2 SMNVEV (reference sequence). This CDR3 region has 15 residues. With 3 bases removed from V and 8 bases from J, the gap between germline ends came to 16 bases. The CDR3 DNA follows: TGTGCCAGCAGTTTGGGGGGGTTGAAGGGAGAAAAACTGTTTTTT. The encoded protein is CASSLGGLKGEKLFF.

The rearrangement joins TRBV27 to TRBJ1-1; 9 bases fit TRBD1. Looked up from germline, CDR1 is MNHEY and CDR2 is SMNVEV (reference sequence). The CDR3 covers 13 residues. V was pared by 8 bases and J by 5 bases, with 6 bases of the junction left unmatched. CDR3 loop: CASYRGRGTEAFF. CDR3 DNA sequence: TGTGCCAGCTACAGGGGGCGCGGGACTGAAGCTTTCTTT.

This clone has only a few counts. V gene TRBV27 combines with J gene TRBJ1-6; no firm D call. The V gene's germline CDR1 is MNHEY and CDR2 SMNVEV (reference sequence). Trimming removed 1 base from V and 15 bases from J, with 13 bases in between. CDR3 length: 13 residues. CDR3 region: CASSLLTPLLLHF. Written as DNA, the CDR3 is TGTGCCAGCAGTTTATTGACCCCGCTTCTCCTCCACTTT.

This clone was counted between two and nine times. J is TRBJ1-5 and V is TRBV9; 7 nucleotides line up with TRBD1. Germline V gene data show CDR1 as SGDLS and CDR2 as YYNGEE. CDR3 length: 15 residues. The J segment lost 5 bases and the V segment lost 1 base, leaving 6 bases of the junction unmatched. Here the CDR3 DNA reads TGTGCCAGCAGCGTACAGGGGGGTTCGGATCAGCCCCAGCATTTT. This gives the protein CASSVQGGSDQPQHF.

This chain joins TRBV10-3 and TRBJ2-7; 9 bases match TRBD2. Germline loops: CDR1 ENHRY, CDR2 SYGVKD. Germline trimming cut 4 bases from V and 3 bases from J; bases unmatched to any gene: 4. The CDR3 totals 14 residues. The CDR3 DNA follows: TGTGCCATCAGTGCGTCTAGCGGGAACTACGAGCAGTACTTC. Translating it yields CAISASSGNYEQYF.

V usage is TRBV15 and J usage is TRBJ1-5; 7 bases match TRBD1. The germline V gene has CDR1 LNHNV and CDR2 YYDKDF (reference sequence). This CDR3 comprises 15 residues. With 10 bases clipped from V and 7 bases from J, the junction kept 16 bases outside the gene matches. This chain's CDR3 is CAIRTGLFPQQPQHF. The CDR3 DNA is TGTGCCATCAGGACAGGTCTTTTTCCGCAACAGCCCCAGCATTTT. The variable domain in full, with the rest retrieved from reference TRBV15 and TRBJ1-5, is DAMVIQNPRYQVTQFGKPVTLSCSQTLNHNVMYWYQQKSSQAPKLLFHYYDKDFNNEADTPDNFQSRRPNTSFCFLDIRSPGLGDTAMYLCAIRTGLFPQQPQHFGDGTRLSIL.

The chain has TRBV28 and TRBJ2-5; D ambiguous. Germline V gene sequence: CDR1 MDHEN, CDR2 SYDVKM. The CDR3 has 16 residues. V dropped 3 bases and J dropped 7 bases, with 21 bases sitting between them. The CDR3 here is CASSFSIGPTLGTQYF. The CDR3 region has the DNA TGTGCCAGCAGTTTTTCTATAGGGCCTACGTTGGGGACCCAGTACTTC.

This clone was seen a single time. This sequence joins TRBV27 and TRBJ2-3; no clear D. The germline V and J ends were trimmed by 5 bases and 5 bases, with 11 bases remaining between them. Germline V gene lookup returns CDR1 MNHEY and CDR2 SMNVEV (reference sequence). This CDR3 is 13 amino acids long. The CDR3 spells CASSLSRLDTQYF. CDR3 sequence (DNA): TGTGCCAGCAGTCTCTCCCGACTAGATACGCAGTATTTT.

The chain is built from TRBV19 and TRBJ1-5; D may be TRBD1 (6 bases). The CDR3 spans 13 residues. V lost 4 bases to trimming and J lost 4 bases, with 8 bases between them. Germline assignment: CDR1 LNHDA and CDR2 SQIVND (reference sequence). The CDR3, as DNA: TGTGCCAGTAGTAAGGACAGAAATCAGCCCCAGCATTTT. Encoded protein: CASSKDRNQPQHF.

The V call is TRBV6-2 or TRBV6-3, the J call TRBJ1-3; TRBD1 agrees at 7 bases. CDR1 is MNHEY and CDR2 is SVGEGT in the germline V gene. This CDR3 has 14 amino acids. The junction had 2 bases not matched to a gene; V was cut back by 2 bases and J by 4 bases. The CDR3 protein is CASSYDREGNTIYF. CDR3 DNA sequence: TGTGCCAGCAGTTACGACAGGGAAGGAAACACCATATATTTT.

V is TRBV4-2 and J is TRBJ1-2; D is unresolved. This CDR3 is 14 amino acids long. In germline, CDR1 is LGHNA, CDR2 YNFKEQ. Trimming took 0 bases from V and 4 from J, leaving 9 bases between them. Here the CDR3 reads CASSQDWASYGYTF. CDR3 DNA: TGTGCCAGCAGCCAAGATTGGGCCTCCTATGGCTACACCTTC.

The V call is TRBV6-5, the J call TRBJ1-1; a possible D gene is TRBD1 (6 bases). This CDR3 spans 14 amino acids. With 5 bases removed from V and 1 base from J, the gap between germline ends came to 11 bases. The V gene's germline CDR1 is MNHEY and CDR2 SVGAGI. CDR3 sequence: CASSPGHTNTEAFF. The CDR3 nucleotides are TGTGCCAGCAGTCCGGGACATACGAACACTGAAGCTTTCTTT.

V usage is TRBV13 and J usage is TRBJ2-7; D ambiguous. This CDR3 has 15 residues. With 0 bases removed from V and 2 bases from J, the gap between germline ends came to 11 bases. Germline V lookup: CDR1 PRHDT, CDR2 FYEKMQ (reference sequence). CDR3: CASSLGGRATYEQYF. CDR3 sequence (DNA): TGTGCCAGCAGCTTAGGCGGCAGAGCAACCTACGAGCAGTACTTC.

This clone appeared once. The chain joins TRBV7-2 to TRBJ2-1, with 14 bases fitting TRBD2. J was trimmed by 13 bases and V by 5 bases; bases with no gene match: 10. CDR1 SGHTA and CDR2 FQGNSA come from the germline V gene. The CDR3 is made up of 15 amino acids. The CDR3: CASSQSGTSGSFQFF. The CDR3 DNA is TGTGCCAGCAGCCAATCCGGGACTAGCGGGAGCTTTCAGTTCTTC.

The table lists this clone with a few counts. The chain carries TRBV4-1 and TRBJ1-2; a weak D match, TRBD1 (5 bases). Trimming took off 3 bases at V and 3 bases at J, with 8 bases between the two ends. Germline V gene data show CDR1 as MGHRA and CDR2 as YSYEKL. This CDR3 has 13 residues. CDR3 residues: CASSQQGDYGYTF. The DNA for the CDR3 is TGCGCCAGCAGCCAGCAGGGTGACTATGGCTACACCTTC.

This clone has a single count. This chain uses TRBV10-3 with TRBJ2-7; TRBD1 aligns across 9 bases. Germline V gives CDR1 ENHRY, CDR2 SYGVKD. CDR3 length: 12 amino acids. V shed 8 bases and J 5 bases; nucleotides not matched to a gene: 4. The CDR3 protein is CAIGDRVDEQYF. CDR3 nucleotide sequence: TGTGCCATCGGGGACAGGGTTGACGAGCAGTACTTC.

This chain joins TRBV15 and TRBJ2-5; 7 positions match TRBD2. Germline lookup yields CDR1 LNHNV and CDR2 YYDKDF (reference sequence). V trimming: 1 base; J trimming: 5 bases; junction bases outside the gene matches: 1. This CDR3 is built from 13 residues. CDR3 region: CATSRGGGETQYF. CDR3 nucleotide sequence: TGTGCCACCAGCAGAGGGGGAGGGGAGACCCAGTACTTC.

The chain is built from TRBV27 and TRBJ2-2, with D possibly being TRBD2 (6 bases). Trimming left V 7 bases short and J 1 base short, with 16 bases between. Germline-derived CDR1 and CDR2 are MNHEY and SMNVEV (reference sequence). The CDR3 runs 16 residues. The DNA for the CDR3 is TGTGCCAGCACCGTGGGACGGGGGAGGAACACCGGGGAGCTGTTTTTT. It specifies CASTVGRGRNTGELFF.

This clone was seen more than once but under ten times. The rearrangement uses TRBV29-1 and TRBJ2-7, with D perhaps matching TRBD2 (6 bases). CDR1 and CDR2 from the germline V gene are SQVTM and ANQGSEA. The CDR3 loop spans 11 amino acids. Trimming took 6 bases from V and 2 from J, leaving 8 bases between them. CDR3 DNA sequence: TGCAGCGTAGGGACTCCCTACGAGCAGTACTTC. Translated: CSVGTPYEQYF.